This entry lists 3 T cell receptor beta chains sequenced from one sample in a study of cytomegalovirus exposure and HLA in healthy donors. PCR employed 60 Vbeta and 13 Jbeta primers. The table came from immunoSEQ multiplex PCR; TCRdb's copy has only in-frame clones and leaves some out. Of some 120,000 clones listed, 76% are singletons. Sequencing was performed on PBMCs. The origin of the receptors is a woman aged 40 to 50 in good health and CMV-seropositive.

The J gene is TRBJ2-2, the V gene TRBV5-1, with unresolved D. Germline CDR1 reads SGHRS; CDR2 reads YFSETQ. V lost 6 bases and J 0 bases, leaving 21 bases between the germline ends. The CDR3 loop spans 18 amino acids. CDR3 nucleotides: TGCGCCAGCAATGCCCCTTATGGAGCACCCCCGAACACCGGGGAGCTGTTTTTT. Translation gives CASNAPYGAPPNTGELFF.

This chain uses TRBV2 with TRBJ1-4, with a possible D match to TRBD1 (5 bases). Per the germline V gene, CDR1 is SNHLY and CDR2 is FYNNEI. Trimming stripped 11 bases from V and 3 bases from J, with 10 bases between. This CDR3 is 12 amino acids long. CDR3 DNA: TGTGCCGAGGGGAGGCCTAATGAAAAACTGTTTTTT. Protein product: CAEGRPNEKLFF.

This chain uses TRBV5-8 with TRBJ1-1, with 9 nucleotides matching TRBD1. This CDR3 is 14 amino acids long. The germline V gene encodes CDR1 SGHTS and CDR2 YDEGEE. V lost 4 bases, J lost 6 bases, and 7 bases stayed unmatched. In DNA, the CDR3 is TGTGCCAGCAGCAACTATAGACAGGGGGCTGAAGCTTTCTTT. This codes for CASSNYRQGAEAFF.